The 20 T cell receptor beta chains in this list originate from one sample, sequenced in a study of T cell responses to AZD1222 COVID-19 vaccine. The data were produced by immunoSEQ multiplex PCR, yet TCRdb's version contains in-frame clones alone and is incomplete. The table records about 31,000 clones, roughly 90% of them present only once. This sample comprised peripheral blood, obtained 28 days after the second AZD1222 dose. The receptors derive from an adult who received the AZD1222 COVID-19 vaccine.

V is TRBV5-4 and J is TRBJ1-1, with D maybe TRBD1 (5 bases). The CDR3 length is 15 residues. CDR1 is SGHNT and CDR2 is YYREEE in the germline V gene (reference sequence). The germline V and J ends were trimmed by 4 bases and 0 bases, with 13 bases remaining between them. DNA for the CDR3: TGTGCCAGCAGCCCCGGACAAACCATGAACACTGAAGCTTTCTTT. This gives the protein CASSPGQTMNTEAFF.

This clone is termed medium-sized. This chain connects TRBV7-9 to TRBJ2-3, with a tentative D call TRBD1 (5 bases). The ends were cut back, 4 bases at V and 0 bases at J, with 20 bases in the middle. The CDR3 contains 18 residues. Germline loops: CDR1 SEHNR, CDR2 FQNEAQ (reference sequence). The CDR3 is CASSWPSKDIASTDTQYF. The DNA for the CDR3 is TGTGCCAGCAGCTGGCCCTCGAAGGACATTGCTAGCACAGATACGCAGTATTTT.

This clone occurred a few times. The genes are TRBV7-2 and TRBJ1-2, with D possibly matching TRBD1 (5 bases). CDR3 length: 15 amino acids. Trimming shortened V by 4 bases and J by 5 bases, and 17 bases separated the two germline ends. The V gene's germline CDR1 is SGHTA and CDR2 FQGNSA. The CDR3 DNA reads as TGTGCCAGCAGCTCGCGATGGGGCAGCCTATATGGCTACACCTTC. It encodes CASSSRWGSLYGYTF.

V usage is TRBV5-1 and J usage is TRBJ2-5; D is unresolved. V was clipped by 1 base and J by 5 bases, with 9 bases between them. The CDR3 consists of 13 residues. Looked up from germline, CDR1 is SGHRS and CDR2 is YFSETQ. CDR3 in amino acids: CASSLSGPETQYF. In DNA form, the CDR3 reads TGCGCCAGCAGCTTGTCCGGGCCGGAGACCCAGTACTTC.

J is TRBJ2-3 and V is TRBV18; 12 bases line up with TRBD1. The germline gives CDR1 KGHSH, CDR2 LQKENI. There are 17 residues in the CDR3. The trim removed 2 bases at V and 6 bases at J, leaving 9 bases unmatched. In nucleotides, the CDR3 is TGTGCCAGCTCACCAGGGGACAGGGGGCGTTTAGGGGATACGCAGTATTTT. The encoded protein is CASSPGDRGRLGDTQYF.

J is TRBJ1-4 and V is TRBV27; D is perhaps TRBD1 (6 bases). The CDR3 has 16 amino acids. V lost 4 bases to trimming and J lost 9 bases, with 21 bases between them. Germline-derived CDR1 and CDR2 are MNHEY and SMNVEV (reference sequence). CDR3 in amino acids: CASSSPTGLGGQKLFF. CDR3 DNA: TGTGCCAGCAGTTCGCCCACAGGGCTAGGGGGGCAAAAACTGTTTTTT.

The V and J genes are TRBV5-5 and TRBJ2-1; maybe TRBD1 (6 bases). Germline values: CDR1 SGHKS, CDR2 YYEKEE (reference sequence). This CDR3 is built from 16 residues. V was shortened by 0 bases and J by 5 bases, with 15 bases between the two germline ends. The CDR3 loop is CASSLVGGGGHNEQFF. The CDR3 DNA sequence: TGTGCCAGCAGCTTGGTAGGTGGGGGCGGCCACAATGAGCAGTTCTTC.

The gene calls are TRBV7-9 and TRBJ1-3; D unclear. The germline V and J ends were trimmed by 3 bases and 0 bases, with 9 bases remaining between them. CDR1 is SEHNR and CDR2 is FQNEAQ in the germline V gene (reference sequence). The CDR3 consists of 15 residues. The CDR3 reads CASSFGSLSGNTIYF. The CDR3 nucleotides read TGTGCCAGCAGCTTTGGTTCCCTCTCTGGAAACACCATATATTTT.

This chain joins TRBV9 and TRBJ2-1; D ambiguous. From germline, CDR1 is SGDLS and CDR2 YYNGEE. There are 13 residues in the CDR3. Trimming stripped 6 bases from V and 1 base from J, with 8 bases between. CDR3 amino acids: CASTPGSYNEQFF. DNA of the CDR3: TGTGCCAGCACGCCAGGATCCTACAATGAGCAGTTCTTC.

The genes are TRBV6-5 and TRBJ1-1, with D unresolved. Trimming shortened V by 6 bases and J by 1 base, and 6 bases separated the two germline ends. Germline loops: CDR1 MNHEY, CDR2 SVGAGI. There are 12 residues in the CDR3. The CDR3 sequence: CASRYRNTEAFF. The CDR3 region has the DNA TGTGCCAGCAGATACAGGAACACTGAAGCTTTCTTT.

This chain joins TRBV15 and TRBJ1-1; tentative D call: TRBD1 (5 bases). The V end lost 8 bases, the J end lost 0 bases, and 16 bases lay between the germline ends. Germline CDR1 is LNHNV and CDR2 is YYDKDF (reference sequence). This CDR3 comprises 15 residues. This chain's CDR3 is CATRPRGRMNTEAFF. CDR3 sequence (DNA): TGTGCCACCCGTCCTAGGGGCAGAATGAACACTGAAGCTTTCTTT.

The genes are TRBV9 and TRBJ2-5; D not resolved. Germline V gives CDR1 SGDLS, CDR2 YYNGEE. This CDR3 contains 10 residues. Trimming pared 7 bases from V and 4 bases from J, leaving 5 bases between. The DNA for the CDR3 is TGTGCCAGCCGCCCAGAGACCCAGTACTTC. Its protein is CASRPETQYF.

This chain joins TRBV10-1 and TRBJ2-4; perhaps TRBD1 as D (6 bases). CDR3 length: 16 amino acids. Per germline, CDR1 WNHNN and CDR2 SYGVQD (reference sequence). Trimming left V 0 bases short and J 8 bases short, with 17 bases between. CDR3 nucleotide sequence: TGCGCCAGCAGTGAGTCGAGTGGGGGCGTAGTCCACATTCAGTACTTC. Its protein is CASSESSGGVVHIQYF.

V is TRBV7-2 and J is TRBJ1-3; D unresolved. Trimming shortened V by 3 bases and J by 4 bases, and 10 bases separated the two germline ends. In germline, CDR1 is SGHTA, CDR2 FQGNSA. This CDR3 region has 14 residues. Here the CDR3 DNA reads TGTGCCAGCAGCTTGAGGTTGGGAGGAAACACCATATATTTT. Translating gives CASSLRLGGNTIYF.

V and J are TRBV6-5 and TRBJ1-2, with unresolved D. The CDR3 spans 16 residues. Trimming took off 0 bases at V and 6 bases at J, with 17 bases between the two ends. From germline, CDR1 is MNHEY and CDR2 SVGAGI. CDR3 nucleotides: TGTGCCAGCAGTTACTCGATACCGGGGAGGGCTGATGGCTACACCTTC. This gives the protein CASSYSIPGRADGYTF.

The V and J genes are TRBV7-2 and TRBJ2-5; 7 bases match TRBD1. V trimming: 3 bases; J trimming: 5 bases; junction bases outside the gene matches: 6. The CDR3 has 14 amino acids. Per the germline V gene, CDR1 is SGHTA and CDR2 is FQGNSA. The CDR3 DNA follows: TGTGCCAGCAGCTTCGGGACAGCCGGGGAGACCCAGTACTTC. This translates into CASSFGTAGETQYF.

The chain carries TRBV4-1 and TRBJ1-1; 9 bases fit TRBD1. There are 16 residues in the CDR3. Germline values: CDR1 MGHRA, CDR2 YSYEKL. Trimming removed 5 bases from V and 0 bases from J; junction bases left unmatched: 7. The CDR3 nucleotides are TGCGCCAGCAGCAAGGGACAGGGAGAAGTGAACACTGAAGCTTTCTTT. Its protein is CASSKGQGEVNTEAFF.

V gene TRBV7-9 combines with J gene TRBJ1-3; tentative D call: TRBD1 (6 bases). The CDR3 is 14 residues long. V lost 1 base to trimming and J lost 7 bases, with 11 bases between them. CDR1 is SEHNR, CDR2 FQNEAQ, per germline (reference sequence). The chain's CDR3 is CASSLVAGGNTIYF. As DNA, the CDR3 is TGTGCCAGCAGCTTAGTAGCCGGGGGCAACACCATATATTTT.

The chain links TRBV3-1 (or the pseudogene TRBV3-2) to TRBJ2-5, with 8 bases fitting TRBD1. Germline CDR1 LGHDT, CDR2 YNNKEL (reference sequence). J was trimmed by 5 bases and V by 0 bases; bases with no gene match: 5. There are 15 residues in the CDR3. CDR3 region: CASSQDRQGRETQYF. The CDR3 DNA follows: TGTGCCAGCAGCCAAGATCGACAGGGGAGGGAGACCCAGTACTTC.

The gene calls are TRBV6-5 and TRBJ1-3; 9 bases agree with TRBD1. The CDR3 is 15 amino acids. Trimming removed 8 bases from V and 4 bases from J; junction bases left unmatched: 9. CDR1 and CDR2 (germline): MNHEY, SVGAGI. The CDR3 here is CASGQGTVLGNTIYF. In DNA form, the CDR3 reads TGTGCCAGCGGACAGGGGACTGTGTTAGGAAACACCATATATTTT.